These 31 T cell receptor beta chains originate from one sample sequenced in a study of OX40 agonist ivuxolimab in advanced cancers. Libraries were prepared through the immunoSEQ multiplex PCR assay. TCRdb holds this immuneACCESS table with in-frame rearrangements only. Some clones are missing; in checked studies, unresolved V genes explain under half, and the rest has no known cause. Counted in this sample were about 78,000 clones; 92% of them appeared once. Around 2.8% of the sample goes to the ten largest clones. Sequencing used CD4+ or CD8+ T cells sorted from blood, obtained in a trial of the OX40 agonist ivuxolimab. Every receptor here comes from an adult with an advanced solid tumor such as melanoma, head and neck, liver or kidney cancer.

The genes are TRBV19 and TRBJ2-3; D not resolved. The CDR3 runs 15 residues. Germline CDR1 and CDR2: LNHDA and SQIVND (reference sequence). V was trimmed by 5 bases and J by 6 bases, leaving 18 bases between them. CDR3 DNA: TGTGCCAGTAGTCCTTCGGGCCAGTTTATCGATACGCAGTATTTT. This codes for CASSPSGQFIDTQYF. Drawing the rest from reference TRBV19 and TRBJ2-3, the complete variable domain is DGGITQSPKYLFRKEGQNVTLSCEQNLNHDAMYWYRQDPGQGLRLIYYSQIVNDFQKGDIAEGYSVSREKKESFPLTVTSAQKNPTAFYLCASSPSGQFIDTQYFGPGTRLTVL.

The chain recombines TRBV7-2 with TRBJ2-1; D is unclear. This CDR3 has 14 amino acids. Trimming stripped 7 bases from V and 4 bases from J, with 14 bases between. In germline, CDR1 is SGHTA, CDR2 FQGNSA. CDR3 DNA sequence: TGTGCCAGCAAGGCCGAGGAGATTTACAATGAGCAGTTCTTC. This sequence encodes CASKAEEIYNEQFF.

A single count supports this clone. The V gene is TRBV6-1, the J gene TRBJ2-3; 9 bases fit TRBD2. The trim removed 4 bases at V and 0 bases at J, leaving 2 bases unmatched. CDR1 and CDR2 from the germline V gene are MNHNS and SASEGT. The CDR3 is made up of 15 amino acids. Here the CDR3 reads CASSGLAVSTDTQYF. In nucleotides, the CDR3 is TGTGCCAGCAGTGGACTAGCGGTTAGCACAGATACGCAGTATTTT.

The chain recombines TRBV5-1 with TRBJ2-1; no definite D call. The CDR3 has 16 residues. CDR1 is SGHRS, CDR2 YFSETQ, per germline. With 4 bases removed from V and 2 bases from J, the gap between germline ends came to 16 bases. This chain's CDR3 is CASSETSDGTYNEQFF. The CDR3 DNA reads as TGCGCCAGCAGCGAAACCTCGGATGGGACCTACAATGAGCAGTTCTTC.

The genes are TRBV6-1 and TRBJ2-4; TRBD1 is a possible D gene (5 bases). V dropped 5 bases and J dropped 6 bases, with 17 bases sitting between them. CDR3 size: 15 residues. Germline V gene data show CDR1 as MNHNS and CDR2 as SASEGT. The CDR3 reads CASSSRGEGVNIQYF. In nucleotides, the CDR3 is TGTGCCAGCAGTTCCCGTGGGGAAGGGGTAAACATTCAGTACTTC.

The CDR3 is CASSTGFDPFNQPQHF. The CDR3 DNA reads as TGTGCCAGCAGTACGGGGTTCGATCCCTTCAATCAGCCCCAGCATTTT. The chain recombines TRBV28 with TRBJ1-5; D remains ambiguous. Germline-derived CDR1 and CDR2 are MDHEN and SYDVKM. The CDR3 has 16 residues. Trimming pared 5 bases from V and 3 bases from J, leaving 17 bases between.

The V and J genes are TRBV25-1 and TRBJ2-2; 8 nucleotides agree with TRBD1. This CDR3 spans 14 amino acids. V shed 6 bases, J shed 8 bases, and the junction held 8 bases outside the gene matches. The germline V gene has CDR1 MGHDK and CDR2 SYGVNS. CDR3 sequence: CASSLTGEIGELFF. DNA of the CDR3: TGTGCCAGCAGCTTGACAGGGGAAATTGGGGAGCTGTTTTTT.

The CDR3 loop reads CASGTAGAEYEQYF. Written as DNA, the CDR3 is TGTGCCAGCGGAACAGCGGGAGCGGAGTACGAGCAGTACTTC. The gene calls are TRBV28 and TRBJ2-7; 8 bases line up with TRBD2. V trimming: 8 bases; J trimming: 4 bases; junction bases outside the gene matches: 10. The germline gives CDR1 MDHEN, CDR2 SYDVKM. The CDR3 consists of 14 residues.

The V call is TRBV5-1, the J call TRBJ2-3; a weak D match, TRBD1 (6 bases). This CDR3 has 15 residues. The V gene's germline CDR1 is SGHRS and CDR2 YFSETQ. V dropped 0 bases and J dropped 1 base, with 9 bases sitting between them. The DNA for the CDR3 is TGCGCCAGCAGCTTGGAGGACAGCCGCACAGATACGCAGTATTTT. It yields the protein CASSLEDSRTDTQYF.

This chain connects TRBV11-2 to TRBJ2-7, with TRBD2 matching 11 bases. V was pared by 5 bases and J by 3 bases, with 6 bases of the junction left unmatched. Germline V gene lookup returns CDR1 SGHAT and CDR2 FQNNGV. The CDR3 has 15 amino acids. CDR3 loop: CASSATSGTFYEQYF. CDR3 coding DNA: TGTGCCAGCAGCGCGACTAGCGGGACCTTCTACGAGCAGTACTTC.

The chain carries TRBV6-6 and TRBJ1-4; D possibly corresponds to TRBD1 (6 bases). V lost 8 bases and J lost 6, with 13 bases in between. The germline gives CDR1 MNHNY, CDR2 SVGAGI (reference sequence). The CDR3 has 13 amino acids. The CDR3 DNA reads TGTGCCAGCGGATCAGGGGATTATGAAAAACTGTTTTTT. Translating it yields CASGSGDYEKLFF.

V is TRBV11-3 and J is TRBJ2-1; 7 nucleotides line up with TRBD1. The length of the CDR3 is 15 residues. The V gene end was trimmed by 6 bases and the J gene end by 1 base; junction bases not matched to a gene: 6. Looked up from germline, CDR1 is SGHNT and CDR2 is YENEEA. The CDR3 protein is CASSYRQGSYNEQFF. CDR3 coding DNA: TGTGCCAGCAGTTACAGACAGGGATCCTACAATGAGCAGTTCTTC.

Regarding this clone: The junction differs from germline at one of its ends, possibly a read error. Within the sample, other DNA sequences also encode this same CDR3. The chain carries TRBV7-2 and TRBJ2-5; D possibly matches TRBD1 or TRBD2 (6 bases each). CDR1 SGHTA and CDR2 FQGNSA come from the germline V gene. CDR3 size: 15 residues. The DNA of the CDR3 is TGTGCTAGCAGCCCACAAACGGGGGCACAAGAGACCCAGTACTTC. Its protein product is CASSPQTGAQETQYF.

The chain joins TRBV2 to TRBJ1-2; D might be TRBD1 (5 bases). Germline V lookup: CDR1 SNHLY, CDR2 FYNNEI. The germline V and J ends were trimmed by 4 bases and 4 bases, with 13 bases remaining between them. The CDR3 runs 14 residues. The CDR3 DNA follows: TGTGCCAGCAGTGCTACAGGAGGCGTCTATGGCTACACCTTC. Translated: CASSATGGVYGYTF.

V gene TRBV2 combines with J gene TRBJ2-1; the D gene is possibly TRBD2 (6 bases). V lost 7 bases to trimming and J lost 7 bases, with 20 bases between them. Germline CDR1 is SNHLY and CDR2 is FYNNEI. There are 15 residues in the CDR3. CDR3 DNA sequence: TGTGCCAGCATCGGGGGACCCTCCCGAGGGAATGAGCAGTTCTTC. Amino acids: CASIGGPSRGNEQFF.

With respect to this clone: Sequence at one end of the junction differs from germline and may be a read error. V is TRBV6-6 and J is TRBJ1-2; no reliable D call. This CDR3 spans 15 amino acids. The germline V gene has CDR1 MNHNY and CDR2 SVGAGI (reference sequence). CDR3 coding DNA: TGTGCCAGCAGGCAGATAAAAGTTCTTAACGATGGCTACACCTTC. Translation: CASRQIKVLNDGYTF.

V and J are TRBV2 and TRBJ1-2, with 7 bases matching TRBD1. V shed 10 bases and J 8 bases; nucleotides not matched to a gene: 10. Germline CDR1 is SNHLY and CDR2 is FYNNEI. This CDR3 spans 12 amino acids. In nucleotides, the CDR3 is TGTGCCACCACGGGGGCAGGGGGAGGCTACACCTTC. This gives the protein CATTGAGGGYTF.

This clone has just one count. V usage is TRBV5-5 and J usage is TRBJ1-5; no definite D call. This CDR3 spans 13 amino acids. V gave up 4 bases and J gave up 7 bases, with 12 bases separating them. Germline V gene lookup returns CDR1 SGHKS and CDR2 YYEKEE (reference sequence). This CDR3 reads CASSTDPPQPQHF. DNA of the CDR3: TGTGCCAGCAGCACGGACCCTCCGCAGCCCCAGCATTTT.

The V gene is TRBV6-5, the J gene TRBJ2-7; 8 bases fit TRBD2. The CDR3 contains 15 residues. Per the germline V gene, CDR1 is MNHEY and CDR2 is SVGAGI. After removal of 4 bases from V and 0 bases from J, the junction contained 5 bases not matched to a gene. CDR3 sequence: CASSFQSGSSYEQYF. As DNA, the CDR3 is TGTGCCAGCAGTTTTCAAAGCGGGAGCTCCTACGAGCAGTACTTC.

V usage is TRBV4-1 and J usage is TRBJ1-2, with 8 positions matching TRBD1. Germline CDR1 is MGHRA and CDR2 is YSYEKL. Trimming took 4 bases from V and 8 from J; bases not matched to a gene: 12. This CDR3 has 15 amino acids. In nucleotides, the CDR3 is TGCGCCAGCAGCCCTGGACAGACAGGGGCATACGGCTACACCTTC. It yields the protein CASSPGQTGAYGYTF.

The rearrangement uses TRBV28 and TRBJ2-2; no clear D gene. Per germline, CDR1 MDHEN and CDR2 SYDVKM. V was trimmed by 2 bases and J by 4 bases, leaving 5 bases between them. CDR3 length equals 13 residues. The CDR3, as DNA: TGTGCCAGCAGTTTACACGGCACCGGGGAGCTGTTTTTT. This codes for CASSLHGTGELFF.

The V call is TRBV25-1, the J call TRBJ2-1; maybe TRBD1 (6 bases). This CDR3 has 16 amino acids. Looked up from germline, CDR1 is MGHDK and CDR2 is SYGVNS. The ends were cut back, 3 bases at V and 2 bases at J, with 14 bases in the middle. As DNA, the CDR3 is TGTGCCAGCAGTGAGGTACAGGGTGGTCCCTACAATGAGCAGTTCTTC. Translating gives CASSEVQGGPYNEQFF.

V is TRBV6-1 and J is TRBJ2-2; D unclear. The V gene's germline CDR1 is MNHNS and CDR2 SASEGT. Trimming stripped 7 bases from V and 6 bases from J, with 15 bases between. The CDR3 is 14 amino acids. Here the CDR3 DNA reads TGTGCCAGCAATCAGACACCGTTCTCCGGGGAGCTGTTTTTT. The encoded protein is CASNQTPFSGELFF.

This chain links TRBV7-9 with TRBJ1-1; D not resolved. The germline gives CDR1 SEHNR, CDR2 FQNEAQ (reference sequence). V dropped 3 bases and J dropped 1 base, with 6 bases sitting between them. The CDR3 runs 13 residues. CDR3: CASSFYQNTEAFF. CDR3 nucleotide sequence: TGTGCCAGCAGCTTTTACCAGAACACTGAAGCTTTCTTT.

V gene TRBV7-9 combines with J gene TRBJ1-5; D not certain. V shed 4 bases and J shed 0 bases, with 7 bases lying between them. Germline CDR1 and CDR2: SEHNR and FQNEAQ (reference sequence). CDR3 size: 14 residues. DNA of the CDR3: TGTGCCAGCAGCTCGGTGGGTAGCAATCAGCCCCAGCATTTT. Translating gives CASSSVGSNQPQHF.

This chain links TRBV11-2 with TRBJ2-7; 14 bases agree with TRBD2. The CDR3 is made up of 13 amino acids. V gave up 7 bases and J gave up 11 bases; unmatched junction bases: 7. Germline CDR1 reads SGHAT; CDR2 reads FQNNGV. The CDR3, as DNA: TGTGCCAGCACAGGGACTAGCGGGAGCGGCGAGTACTTC. Protein: CASTGTSGSGEYF.

The chain is built from TRBV14 and TRBJ1-2; 10 nucleotides line up with TRBD1. The CDR3 sequence is 17 residues long. CDR1 and CDR2 (germline): SGHDN, FVKESK. V lost 1 base and J lost 7; bases outside the gene matches: 12. The CDR3 region is CASSQGPLRTGGGGYTF. The CDR3 coding sequence is TGTGCCAGCAGCCAAGGACCCCTCCGGACAGGGGGAGGTGGCTACACCTTC. The full variable domain, rest sourced from reference TRBV14 and TRBJ1-2, is EAGVTQFPSHSVIEKGQTVTLRCDPISGHDNLYWYRRVMGKEIKFLLHFVKESKQDESGMPNNRFLAERTGGTYSTLKVQPAELEDSGVYFCASSQGPLRTGGGGYTFGSGTRLTVV.

The V call is TRBV5-5, the J call TRBJ2-1, with 13 bases lining up with TRBD2. The ends lost 4 bases at V and 4 bases at J; junction bases unmatched: 2. The CDR3 is made up of 15 amino acids. Germline lookup yields CDR1 SGHKS and CDR2 YYEKEE (reference sequence). For the CDR3, the DNA is TGTGCCAGCAGCACGGGACTAGCGGGGTACAATGAGCAGTTCTTC. Its protein product is CASSTGLAGYNEQFF.

This clone came up a few times. The chain employs TRBV27 and TRBJ2-1; no clear D. With 2 bases removed from V and 10 bases from J, the gap between germline ends came to 9 bases. The CDR3 spans 12 residues. Germline lookup yields CDR1 MNHEY and CDR2 SMNVEV (reference sequence). In DNA, the CDR3 is TGTGCCAGCAGTTTAAAGGGTCCCGAGCAGTTCTTC. Protein: CASSLKGPEQFF.

This clone was seen once. V usage is TRBV6-5 and J usage is TRBJ2-7; the D gene is possibly TRBD2 (6 bases). Germline V lookup: CDR1 MNHEY, CDR2 SVGAGI. The CDR3 is made up of 15 amino acids. V was trimmed by 6 bases and J by 0 bases, leaving 15 bases between them. In DNA form, the CDR3 reads TGTGCCAGCAGGACGGGCGGGGTTAGCTCCTACGAGCAGTACTTC. It is translated as CASRTGGVSSYEQYF.

This clone was seen once. For the CDR3, the DNA is TGCGCCAGCAGCCCTAGCGGAGCCTCCTACGAGCAGTACTTC. This translates into CASSPSGASYEQYF. The gene calls are TRBV5-1 and TRBJ2-7; 7 nucleotides align to TRBD2. The germline V gene encodes CDR1 SGHRS and CDR2 YFSETQ. This CDR3 is 14 amino acids long. V shed 4 bases and J 0 bases; nucleotides not matched to a gene: 4.